A single count supports the clone carrying this T cell receptor beta chain. The data originate from a study of blood T cell repertoires in COVID-19. Here immunoSEQ multiplex PCR was the method, and the copy in TCRdb shows in-frame clones only, minus some. The profile shows about 220,000 clones, around 85% of them singletons. Deletions cut 3 bases from V and 5 bases from J, with 14 bases between. Germline CDR1 reads SGHTA; CDR2 reads FQGNSA. The CDR3 extends over 15 amino acids. This receptor was taken from a woman in her thirties or forties with acute COVID-19. The sample was PBMCs or T cells enriched from blood (not recorded which). V gene TRBV7-2 combines with J gene TRBJ2-1; TRBD2 might be the D (6 bases). The CDR3: CASSFAMGGNNEQFF. The CDR3 DNA is TGTGCCAGCAGCTTCGCGATGGGGGGAAACAATGAGCAGTTCTTC.